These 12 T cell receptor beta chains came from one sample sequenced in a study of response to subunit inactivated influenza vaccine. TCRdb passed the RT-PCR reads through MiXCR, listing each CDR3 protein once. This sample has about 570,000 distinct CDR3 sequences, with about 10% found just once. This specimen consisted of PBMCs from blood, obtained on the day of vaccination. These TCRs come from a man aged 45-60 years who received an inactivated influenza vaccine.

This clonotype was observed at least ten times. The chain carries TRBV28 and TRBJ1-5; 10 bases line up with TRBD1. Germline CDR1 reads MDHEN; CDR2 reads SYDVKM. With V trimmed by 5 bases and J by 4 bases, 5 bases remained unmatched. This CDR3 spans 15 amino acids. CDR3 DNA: TGTGCCAGCAGTCGCCCGGGACAGGGGAATCAGCCCCAGCATTTT. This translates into CASSRPGQGNQPQHF. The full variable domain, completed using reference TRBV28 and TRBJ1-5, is DVKVTQSSRYLVKRTGEKVFLECVQDMDHENMFWYRQDPGLGLRLIYFSYDVKMKEKGDIPEGYSVSREKKERFSLILESASTNQTSMYLCASSRPGQGNQPQHFGDGTRLSIL.

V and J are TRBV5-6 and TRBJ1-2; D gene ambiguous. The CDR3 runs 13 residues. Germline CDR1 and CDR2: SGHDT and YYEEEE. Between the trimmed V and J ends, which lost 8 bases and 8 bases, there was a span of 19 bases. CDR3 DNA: TGTGCCAGGAGCCCCGGGCTAATCTACGGCTACACCTTC. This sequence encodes CARSPGLIYGYTF.

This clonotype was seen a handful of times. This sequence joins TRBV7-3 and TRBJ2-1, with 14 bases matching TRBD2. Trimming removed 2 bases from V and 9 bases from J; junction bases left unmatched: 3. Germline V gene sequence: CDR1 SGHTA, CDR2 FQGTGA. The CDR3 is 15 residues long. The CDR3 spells CASSLGTSGSSEQFF. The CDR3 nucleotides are TGTGCCAGCAGCTTAGGGACTAGCGGGAGTAGTGAGCAGTTCTTC.

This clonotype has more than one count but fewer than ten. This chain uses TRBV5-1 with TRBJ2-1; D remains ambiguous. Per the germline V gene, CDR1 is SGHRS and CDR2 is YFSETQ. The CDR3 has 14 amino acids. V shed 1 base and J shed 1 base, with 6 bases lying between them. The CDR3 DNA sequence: TGCGCCAGCAGCTTGATGGGGTCCTACAATGAGCAGTTCTTC. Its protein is CASSLMGSYNEQFF.

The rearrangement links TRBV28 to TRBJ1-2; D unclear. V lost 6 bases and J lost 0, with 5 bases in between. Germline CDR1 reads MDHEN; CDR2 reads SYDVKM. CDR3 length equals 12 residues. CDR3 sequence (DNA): TGTGCCAGCAGGTTTGCTAACTATGGCTACACCTTC. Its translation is CASRFANYGYTF.

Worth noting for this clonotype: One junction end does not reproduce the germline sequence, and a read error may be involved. CDR3 nucleotides: TGTGCCAGCAGTAACCGACAGGGAGGGGACGAGCACTACTTC. Its translation is CASSNRQGGDEHYF. The V gene is TRBV6-2 or TRBV6-3, the J gene TRBJ2-7; D is tentatively TRBD1 or TRBD2 (7 bases each). The CDR3 has 14 amino acids. Germline V gene sequence: CDR1 MNHEY, CDR2 SVGEGT.

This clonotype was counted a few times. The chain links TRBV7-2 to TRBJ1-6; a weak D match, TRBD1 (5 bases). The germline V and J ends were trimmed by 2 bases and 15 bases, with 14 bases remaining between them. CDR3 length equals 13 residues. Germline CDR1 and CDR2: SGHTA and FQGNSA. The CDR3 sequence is CASSLSTESYLHF. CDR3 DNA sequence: TGTGCCAGCAGCTTATCGACAGAATCTTACCTCCACTTT.

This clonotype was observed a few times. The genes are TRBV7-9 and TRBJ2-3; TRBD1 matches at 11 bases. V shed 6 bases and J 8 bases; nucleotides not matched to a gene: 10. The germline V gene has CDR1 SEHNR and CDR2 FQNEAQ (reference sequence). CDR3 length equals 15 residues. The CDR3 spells CASRGAGTGGSTQYF. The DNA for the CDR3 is TGTGCCAGCAGGGGGGCCGGGACAGGGGGTTCTACGCAGTATTTT.

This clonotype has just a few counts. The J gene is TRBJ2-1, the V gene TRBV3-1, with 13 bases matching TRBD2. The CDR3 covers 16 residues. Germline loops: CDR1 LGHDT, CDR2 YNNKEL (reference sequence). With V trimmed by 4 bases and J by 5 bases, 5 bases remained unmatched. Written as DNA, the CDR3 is TGTGCCAGCAGCCCCGGGACTAGCGGGGCGAACAATGAGCAGTTCTTC. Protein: CASSPGTSGANNEQFF.

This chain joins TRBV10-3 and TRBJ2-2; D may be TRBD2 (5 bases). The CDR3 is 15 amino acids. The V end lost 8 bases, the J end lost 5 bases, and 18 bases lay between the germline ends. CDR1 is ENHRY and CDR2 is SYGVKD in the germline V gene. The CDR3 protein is CAIPRFREDTGELFF. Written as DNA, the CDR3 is TGTGCCATCCCCAGATTCCGGGAAGATACCGGGGAGCTGTTTTTT.

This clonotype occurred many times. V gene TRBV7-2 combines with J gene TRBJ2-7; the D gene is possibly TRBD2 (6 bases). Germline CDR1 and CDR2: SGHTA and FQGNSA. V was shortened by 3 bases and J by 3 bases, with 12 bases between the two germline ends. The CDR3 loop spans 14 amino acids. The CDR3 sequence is CASSFKAGHYEQYF. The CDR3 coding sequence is TGTGCCAGCAGCTTTAAAGCGGGCCACTACGAGCAGTACTTC.

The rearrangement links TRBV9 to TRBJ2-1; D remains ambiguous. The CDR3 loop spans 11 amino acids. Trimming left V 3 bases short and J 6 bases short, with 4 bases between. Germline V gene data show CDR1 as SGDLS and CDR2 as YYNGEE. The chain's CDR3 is CASSASNEQFF. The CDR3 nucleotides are TGTGCCAGCAGCGCCTCCAATGAGCAGTTCTTC.